What follows are 2 T cell receptor beta chains derived from one specimen sequenced in a study of T and B cells in COVID-19 patients. Multiplex PCR with BIOMED2 TRB-A/B primer pools amplified TRB rearrangements. A single record per CDR3 protein comes from TCRdb applying MiXCR to the multiplex PCR reads. The sample includes about 16,000 distinct CDR3 sequences, 27% seen only once; the top ten take approximately 3.4%. Each TRB amplification used roughly 220-550 ng of genomic DNA from blood. Sequencing input: blood. The receptors come from a human donor who had recovered from COVID-19.

This chain uses TRBV6-5 with TRBJ1-1; no firm D call. The CDR3 length is 19 residues. CDR1 and CDR2 from the germline V gene are MNHEY and SVGAGI. V lost 5 bases and J lost 3, with 28 bases in between. The CDR3 spells CASSEALGGERKIHTEAFF. CDR3 DNA sequence: TGTGCCAGCAGTGAAGCGCTCGGTGGGGAAAGAAAGATTCACACTGAAGCTTTCTTT.

This clonotype was seen repeatedly, ten times or more. The chain employs TRBV27 and TRBJ2-2, with D possibly matching TRBD2 (7 bases). The germline V and J ends were trimmed by 0 bases and 1 base, with 12 bases remaining between them. This CDR3 comprises 17 residues. Germline V gene data show CDR1 as MNHEY and CDR2 as SMNVEV (reference sequence). The DNA for the CDR3 is TGTGCCAGCAGTTTATCGACGCGGGGGCTGAACACCGGGGAGCTGTTTTTT. Its protein is CASSLSTRGLNTGELFF.